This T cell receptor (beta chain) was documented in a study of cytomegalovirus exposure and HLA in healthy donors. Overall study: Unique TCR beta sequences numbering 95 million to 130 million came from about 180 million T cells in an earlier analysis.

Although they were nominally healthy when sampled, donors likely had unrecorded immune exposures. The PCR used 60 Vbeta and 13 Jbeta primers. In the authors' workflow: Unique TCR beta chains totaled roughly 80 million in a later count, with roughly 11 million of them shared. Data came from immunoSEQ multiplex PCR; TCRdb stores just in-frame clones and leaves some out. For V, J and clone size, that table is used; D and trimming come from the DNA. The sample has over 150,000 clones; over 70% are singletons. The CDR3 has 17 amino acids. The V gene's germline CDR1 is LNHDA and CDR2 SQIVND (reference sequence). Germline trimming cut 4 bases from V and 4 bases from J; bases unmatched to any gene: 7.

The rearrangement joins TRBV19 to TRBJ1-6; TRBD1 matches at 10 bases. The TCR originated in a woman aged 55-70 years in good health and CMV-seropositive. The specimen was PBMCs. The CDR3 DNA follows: TGTGCCAGTAGTACCAGCCGGGACAGGGGATATAATTCACCCCTCCACTTT. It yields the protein CASSTSRDRGYNSPLHF.